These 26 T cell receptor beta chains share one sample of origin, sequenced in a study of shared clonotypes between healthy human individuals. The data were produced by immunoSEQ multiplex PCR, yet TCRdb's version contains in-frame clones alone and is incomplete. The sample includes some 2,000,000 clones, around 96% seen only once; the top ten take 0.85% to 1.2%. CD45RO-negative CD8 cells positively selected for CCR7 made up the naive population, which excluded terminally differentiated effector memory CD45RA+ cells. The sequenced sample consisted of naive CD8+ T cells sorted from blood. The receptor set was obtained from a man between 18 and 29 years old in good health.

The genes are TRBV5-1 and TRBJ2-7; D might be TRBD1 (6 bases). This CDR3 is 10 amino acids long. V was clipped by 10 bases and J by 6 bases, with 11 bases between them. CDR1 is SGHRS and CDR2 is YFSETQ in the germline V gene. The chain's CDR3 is CALQGGEQYF. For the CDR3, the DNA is TGCGCCCTCCAAGGGGGCGAGCAGTACTTC.

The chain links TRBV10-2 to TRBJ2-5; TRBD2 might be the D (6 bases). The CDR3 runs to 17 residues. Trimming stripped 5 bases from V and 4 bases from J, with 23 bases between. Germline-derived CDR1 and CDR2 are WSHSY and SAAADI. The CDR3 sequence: CASSYNSEGGEGETQYF. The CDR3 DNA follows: TGCGCCAGCAGTTATAATTCGGAGGGAGGCGAGGGAGAGACCCAGTACTTC.

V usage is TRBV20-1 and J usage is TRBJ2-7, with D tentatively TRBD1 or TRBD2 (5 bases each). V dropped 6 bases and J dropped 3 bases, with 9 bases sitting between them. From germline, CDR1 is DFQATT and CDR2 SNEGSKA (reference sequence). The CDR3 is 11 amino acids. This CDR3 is CSATGLYEQYF. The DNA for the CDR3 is TGCAGTGCGACGGGGCTCTACGAGCAGTACTTC.

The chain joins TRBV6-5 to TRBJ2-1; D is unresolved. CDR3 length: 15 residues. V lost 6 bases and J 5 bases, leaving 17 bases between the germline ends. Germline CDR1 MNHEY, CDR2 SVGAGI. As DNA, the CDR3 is TGTGCCAGCAGCCTAGACCCAACTAATAACAATGAGCAGTTCTTC. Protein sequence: CASSLDPTNNNEQFF.

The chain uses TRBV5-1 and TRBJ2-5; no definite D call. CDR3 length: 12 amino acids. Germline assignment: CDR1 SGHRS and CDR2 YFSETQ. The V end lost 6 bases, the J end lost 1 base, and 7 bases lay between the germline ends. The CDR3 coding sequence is TGCGCCAGCATTCGGGTCCAAGAGACCCAGTACTTC. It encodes CASIRVQETQYF. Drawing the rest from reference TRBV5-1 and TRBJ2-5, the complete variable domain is KAGVTQTPRYLIKTRGQQVTLSCSPISGHRSVSWYQQTPGQGLQFLFEYFSETQRNKGNFPGRFSGRQFSNSRSEMNVSTLELGDSALYLCASIRVQETQYFGPGTRLLVL.

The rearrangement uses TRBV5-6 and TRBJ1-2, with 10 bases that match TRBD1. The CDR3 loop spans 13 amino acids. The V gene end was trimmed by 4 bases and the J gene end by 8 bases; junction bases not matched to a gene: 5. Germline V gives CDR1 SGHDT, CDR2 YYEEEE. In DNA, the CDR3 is TGTGCCAGCAGCCCTGGGACAGGGGTCGGCTACACCTTC. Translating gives CASSPGTGVGYTF.

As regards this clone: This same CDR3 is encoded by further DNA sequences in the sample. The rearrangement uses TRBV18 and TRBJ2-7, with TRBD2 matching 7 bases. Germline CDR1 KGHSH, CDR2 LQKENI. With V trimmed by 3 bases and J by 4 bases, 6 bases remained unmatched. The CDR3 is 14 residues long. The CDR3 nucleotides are TGTGCCAGCTCACCTCCCGGGGAGGGTTACGAGCAGTACTTC. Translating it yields CASSPPGEGYEQYF.

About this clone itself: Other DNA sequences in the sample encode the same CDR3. The CDR3 sequence: CASSVGDGSYEQYF. CDR3 nucleotides: TGTGCCAGCAGCGTAGGGGACGGATCCTACGAGCAGTACTTC. The chain employs TRBV9 and TRBJ2-7; D may match TRBD1 or TRBD2 (5 bases each). There are 14 residues in the CDR3. Per the germline V gene, CDR1 is SGDLS and CDR2 is YYNGEE. Trimming removed 0 bases at V and 1 base at J, with 8 bases between.

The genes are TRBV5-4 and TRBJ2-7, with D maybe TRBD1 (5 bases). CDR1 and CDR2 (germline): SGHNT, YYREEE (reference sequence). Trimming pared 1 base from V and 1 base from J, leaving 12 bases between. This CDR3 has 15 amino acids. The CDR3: CASSLQGSGSYEQYF. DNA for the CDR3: TGTGCCAGCAGCTTGCAGGGTTCAGGATCCTACGAGCAGTACTTC.

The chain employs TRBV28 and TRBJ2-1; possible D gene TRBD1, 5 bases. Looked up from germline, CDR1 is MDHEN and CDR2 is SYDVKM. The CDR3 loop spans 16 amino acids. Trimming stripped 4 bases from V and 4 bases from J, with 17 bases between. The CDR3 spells CASSYQGSTNYNEQFF. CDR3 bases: TGTGCCAGCAGTTACCAGGGATCAACTAATTACAATGAGCAGTTCTTC.

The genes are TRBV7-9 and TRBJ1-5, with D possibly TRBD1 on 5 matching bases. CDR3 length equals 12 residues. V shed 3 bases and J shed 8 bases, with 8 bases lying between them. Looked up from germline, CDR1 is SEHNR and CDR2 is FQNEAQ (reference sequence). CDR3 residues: CASSFGGEPQHF. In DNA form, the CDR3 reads TGTGCCAGCAGCTTTGGGGGAGAGCCCCAGCATTTT.

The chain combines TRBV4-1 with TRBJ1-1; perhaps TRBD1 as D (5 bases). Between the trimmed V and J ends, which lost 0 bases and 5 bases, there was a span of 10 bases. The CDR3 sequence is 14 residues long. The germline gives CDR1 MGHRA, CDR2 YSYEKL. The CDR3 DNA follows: TGCGCCAGCAGCCAAGAGGGGCGGTGGACTGAAGCTTTCTTT. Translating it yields CASSQEGRWTEAFF.

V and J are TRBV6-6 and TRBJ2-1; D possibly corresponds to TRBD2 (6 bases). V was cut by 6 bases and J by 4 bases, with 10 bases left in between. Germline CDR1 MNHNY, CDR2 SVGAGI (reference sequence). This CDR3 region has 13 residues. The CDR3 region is CASRGLEYNEQFF. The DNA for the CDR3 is TGTGCCAGCAGGGGACTGGAATACAATGAGCAGTTCTTC.

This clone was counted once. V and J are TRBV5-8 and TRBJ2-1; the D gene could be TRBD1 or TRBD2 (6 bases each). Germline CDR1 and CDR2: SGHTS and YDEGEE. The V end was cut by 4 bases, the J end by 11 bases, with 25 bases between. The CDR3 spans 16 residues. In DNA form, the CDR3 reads TGTGCCAGCAGCCCAATGGATTGGGGAGGACAGTCCCAGCAGTTCTTC. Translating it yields CASSPMDWGGQSQQFF.

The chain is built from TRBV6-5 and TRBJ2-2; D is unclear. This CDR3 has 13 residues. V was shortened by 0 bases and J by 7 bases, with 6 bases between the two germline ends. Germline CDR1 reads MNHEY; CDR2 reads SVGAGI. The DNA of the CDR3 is TGTGCCAGCAGTTACTCGGGCAACGGGGAGCTGTTTTTT. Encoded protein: CASSYSGNGELFF.

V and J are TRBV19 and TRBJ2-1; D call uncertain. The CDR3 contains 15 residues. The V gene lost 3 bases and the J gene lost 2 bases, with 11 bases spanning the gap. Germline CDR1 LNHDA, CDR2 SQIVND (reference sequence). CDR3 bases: TGTGCCAGTAGTATGAAGGAGTCGGCCTACAATGAGCAGTTCTTC. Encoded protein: CASSMKESAYNEQFF.

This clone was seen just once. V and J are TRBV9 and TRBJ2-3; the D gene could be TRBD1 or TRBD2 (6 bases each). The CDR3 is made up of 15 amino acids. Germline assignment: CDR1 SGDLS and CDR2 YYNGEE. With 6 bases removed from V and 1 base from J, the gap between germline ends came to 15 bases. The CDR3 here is CASTIGGLGTDTQYF. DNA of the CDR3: TGTGCCAGCACCATTGGGGGGCTGGGCACAGATACGCAGTATTTT.

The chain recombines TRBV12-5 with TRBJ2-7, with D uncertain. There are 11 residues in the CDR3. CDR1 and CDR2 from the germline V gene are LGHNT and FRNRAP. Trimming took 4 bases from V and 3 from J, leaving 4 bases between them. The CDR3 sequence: CASGWGYEQYF. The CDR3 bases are TGTGCTAGTGGTTGGGGCTACGAGCAGTACTTC.

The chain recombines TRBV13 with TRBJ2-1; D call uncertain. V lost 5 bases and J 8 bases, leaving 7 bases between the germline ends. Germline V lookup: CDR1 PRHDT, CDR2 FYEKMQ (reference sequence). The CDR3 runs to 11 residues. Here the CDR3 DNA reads TGTGCCAGCAGCGCCGCTGATGAGCAGTTCTTC. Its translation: CASSAADEQFF.

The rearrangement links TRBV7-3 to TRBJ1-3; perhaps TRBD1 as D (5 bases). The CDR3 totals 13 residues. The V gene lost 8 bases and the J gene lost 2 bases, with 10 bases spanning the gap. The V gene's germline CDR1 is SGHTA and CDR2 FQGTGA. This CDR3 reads CASGTGTGNTIYF. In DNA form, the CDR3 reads TGTGCCAGCGGGACGGGAACTGGAAACACCATATATTTT. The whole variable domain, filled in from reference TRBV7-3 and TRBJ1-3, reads GAGVSQTPSNKVTEKGKYVELRCDPISGHTALYWYRQSLGQGPEFLIYFQGTGAADDSGLPNDRFFAVRPEGSVSTLKIQRTERGDSAVYLCASGTGTGNTIYFGEGSWLTVV.

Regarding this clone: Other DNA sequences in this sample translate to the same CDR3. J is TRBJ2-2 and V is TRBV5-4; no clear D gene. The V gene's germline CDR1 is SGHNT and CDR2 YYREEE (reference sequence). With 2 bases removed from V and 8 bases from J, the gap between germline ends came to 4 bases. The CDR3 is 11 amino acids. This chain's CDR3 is CASSFGGELFF. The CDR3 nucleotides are TGTGCCAGCAGCTTCGGTGGGGAGCTGTTTTTT.

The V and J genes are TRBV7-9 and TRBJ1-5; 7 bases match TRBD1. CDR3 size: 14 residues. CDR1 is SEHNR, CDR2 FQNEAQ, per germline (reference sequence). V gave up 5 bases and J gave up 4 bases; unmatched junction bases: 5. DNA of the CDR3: TGTGCCAGCAGCGAAGGGACAGATAATCAGCCCCAGCATTTT. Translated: CASSEGTDNQPQHF.

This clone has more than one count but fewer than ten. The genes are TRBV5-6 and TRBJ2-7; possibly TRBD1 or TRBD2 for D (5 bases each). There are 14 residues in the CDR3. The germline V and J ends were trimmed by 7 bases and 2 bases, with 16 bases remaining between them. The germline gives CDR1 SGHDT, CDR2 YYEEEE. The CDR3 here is CASEGQGGAYEQYF. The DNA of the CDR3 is TGTGCCAGCGAGGGGCAGGGTGGGGCCTACGAGCAGTACTTC.

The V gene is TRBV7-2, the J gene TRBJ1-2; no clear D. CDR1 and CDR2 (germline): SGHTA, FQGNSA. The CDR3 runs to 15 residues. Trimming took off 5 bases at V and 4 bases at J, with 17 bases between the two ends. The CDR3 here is CASSHYPDRSYGYTF. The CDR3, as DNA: TGTGCCAGCAGCCATTACCCGGACCGCAGCTATGGCTACACCTTC.

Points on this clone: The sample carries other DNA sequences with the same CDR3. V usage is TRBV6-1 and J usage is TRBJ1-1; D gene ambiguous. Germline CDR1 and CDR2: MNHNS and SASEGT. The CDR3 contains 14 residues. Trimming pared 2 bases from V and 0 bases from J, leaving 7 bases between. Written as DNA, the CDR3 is TGTGCCAGCAGTGAAAGTGGAGTGAACACTGAAGCTTTCTTT. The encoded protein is CASSESGVNTEAFF.

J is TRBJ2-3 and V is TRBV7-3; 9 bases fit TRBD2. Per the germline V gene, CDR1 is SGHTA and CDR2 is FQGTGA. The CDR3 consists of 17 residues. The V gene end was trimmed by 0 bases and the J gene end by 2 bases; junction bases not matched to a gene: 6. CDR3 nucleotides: TGTGCCAGCAGCTTAACTGGCGGGGGGGTCGCCACAGATACGCAGTATTTT. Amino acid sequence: CASSLTGGGVATDTQYF.